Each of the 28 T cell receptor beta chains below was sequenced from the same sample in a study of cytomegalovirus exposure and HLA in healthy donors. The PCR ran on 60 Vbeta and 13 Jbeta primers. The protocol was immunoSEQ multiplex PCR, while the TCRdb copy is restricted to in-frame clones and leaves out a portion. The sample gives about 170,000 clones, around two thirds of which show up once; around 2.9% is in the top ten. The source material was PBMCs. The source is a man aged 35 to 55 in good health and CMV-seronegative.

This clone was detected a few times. The CDR3 DNA sequence: TGTGCCAGCGGGGCGTCAGATACGCAGTATTTT. Its protein is CASGASDTQYF. The chain has TRBV7-3 and TRBJ2-3; D might be TRBD1 (5 bases). Germline CDR1 is SGHTA and CDR2 is FQGTGA. The CDR3 runs to 11 residues. The V and J ends lost 8 bases and 4 bases respectively, with 7 bases between them.

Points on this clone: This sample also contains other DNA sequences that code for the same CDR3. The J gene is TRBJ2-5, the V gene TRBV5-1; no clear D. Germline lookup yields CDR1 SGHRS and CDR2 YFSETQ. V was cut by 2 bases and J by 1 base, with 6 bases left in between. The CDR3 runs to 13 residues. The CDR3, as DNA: TGCGCCAGCAGCTTCGGTGTCCAAGAGACCCAGTACTTC. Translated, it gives CASSFGVQETQYF.

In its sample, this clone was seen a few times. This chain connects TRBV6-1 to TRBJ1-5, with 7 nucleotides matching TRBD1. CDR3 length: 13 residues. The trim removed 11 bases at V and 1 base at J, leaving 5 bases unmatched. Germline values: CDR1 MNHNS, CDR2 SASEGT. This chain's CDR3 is CAVQGESNQPQHF. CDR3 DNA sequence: TGTGCCGTTCAGGGGGAGAGCAATCAGCCCCAGCATTTT.

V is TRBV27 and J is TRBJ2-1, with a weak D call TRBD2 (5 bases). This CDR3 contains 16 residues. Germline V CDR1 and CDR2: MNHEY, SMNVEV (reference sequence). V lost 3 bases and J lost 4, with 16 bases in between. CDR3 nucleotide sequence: TGTGCCAGCAGTTTCAGTTTTCTAGCTAGGTACAATGAGCAGTTCTTC. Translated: CASSFSFLARYNEQFF.

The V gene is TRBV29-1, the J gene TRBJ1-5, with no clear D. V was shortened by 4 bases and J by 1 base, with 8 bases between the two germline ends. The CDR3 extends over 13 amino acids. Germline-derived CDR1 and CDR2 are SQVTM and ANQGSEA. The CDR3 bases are TGCAGCGTTGTGTGGCAGAGCAATCAGCCCCAGCATTTT. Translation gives CSVVWQSNQPQHF.

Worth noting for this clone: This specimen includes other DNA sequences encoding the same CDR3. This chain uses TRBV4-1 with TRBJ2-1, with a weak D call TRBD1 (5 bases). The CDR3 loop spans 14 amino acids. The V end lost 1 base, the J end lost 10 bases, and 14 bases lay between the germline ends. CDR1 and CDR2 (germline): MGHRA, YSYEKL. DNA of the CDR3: TGCGCCAGCAGCCAAGTTCCTGGGGCATACGAGCAGTTCTTC. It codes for CASSQVPGAYEQFF.

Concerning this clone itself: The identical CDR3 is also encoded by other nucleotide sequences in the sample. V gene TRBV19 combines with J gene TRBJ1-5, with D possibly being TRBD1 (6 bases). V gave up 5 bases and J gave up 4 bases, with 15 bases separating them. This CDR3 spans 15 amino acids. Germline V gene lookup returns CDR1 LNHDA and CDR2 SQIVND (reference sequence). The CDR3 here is CASSPPDRENQPQHF. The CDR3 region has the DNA TGTGCCAGTAGTCCTCCGGACAGAGAGAATCAGCCCCAGCATTTT. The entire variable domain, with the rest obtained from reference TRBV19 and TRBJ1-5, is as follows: DGGITQSPKYLFRKEGQNVTLSCEQNLNHDAMYWYRQDPGQGLRLIYYSQIVNDFQKGDIAEGYSVSREKKESFPLTVTSAQKNPTAFYLCASSPPDRENQPQHFGDGTRLSIL.

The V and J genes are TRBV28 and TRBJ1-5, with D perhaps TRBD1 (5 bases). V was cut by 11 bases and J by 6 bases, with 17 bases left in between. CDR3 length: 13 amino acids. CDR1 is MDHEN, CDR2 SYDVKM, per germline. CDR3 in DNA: TGTGCCGCTCGGGGGTTTAGGAGTCAGCCCCAGCATTTT. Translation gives CAARGFRSQPQHF.

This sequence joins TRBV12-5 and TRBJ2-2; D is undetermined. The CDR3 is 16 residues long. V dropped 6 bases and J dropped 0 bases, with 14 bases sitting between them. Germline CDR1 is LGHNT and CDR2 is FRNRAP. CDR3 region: CASGSVGRSNTGELFF. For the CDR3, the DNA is TGTGCTAGTGGGTCGGTAGGCAGGTCGAACACCGGGGAGCTGTTTTTT.

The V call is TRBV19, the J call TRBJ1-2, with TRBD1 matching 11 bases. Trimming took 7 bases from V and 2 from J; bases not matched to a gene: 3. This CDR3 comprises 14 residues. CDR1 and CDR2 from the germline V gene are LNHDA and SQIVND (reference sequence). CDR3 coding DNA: TGTGCCAGTACGGACAGGGGGCTGAACTATGGCTACACCTTC. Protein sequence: CASTDRGLNYGYTF.

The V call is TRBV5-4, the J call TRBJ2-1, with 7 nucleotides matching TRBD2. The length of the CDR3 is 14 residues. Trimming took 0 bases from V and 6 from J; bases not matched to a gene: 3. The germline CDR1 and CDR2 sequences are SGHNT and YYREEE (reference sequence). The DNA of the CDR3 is TGTGCCAGCAGCTTGGCTCTAGCGGTCAATGAGCAGTTCTTC. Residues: CASSLALAVNEQFF. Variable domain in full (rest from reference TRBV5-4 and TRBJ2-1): ETGVTQSPTHLIKTRGQQVTLRCSSQSGHNTVSWYQQALGQGPQFIFQYYREEENGRGNFPPRFSGLQFPNYSSELNVNALELDDSALYLCASSLALAVNEQFFGPGTRLTVL.

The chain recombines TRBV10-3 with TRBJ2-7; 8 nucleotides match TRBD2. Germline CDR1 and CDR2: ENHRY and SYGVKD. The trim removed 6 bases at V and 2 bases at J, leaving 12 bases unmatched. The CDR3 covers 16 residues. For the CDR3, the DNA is TGTGCCATCAGACCAGAGGGTAGCGGGGATACCTACGAGCAGTACTTC. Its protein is CAIRPEGSGDTYEQYF.

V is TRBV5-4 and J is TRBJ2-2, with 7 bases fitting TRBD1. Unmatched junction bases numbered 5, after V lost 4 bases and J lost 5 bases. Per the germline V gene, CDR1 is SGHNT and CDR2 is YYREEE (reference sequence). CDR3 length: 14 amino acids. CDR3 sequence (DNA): TGTGCCAGCAGCCCTGTGGACAGGACCGGGGAGCTGTTTTTT. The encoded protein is CASSPVDRTGELFF.

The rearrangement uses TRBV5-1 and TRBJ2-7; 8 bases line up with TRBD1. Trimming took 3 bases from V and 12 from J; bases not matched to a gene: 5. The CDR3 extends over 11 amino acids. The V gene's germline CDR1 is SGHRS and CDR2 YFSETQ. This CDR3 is CASSSDRGMYF. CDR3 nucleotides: TGCGCCAGCAGCTCTGACAGGGGCATGTACTTC.

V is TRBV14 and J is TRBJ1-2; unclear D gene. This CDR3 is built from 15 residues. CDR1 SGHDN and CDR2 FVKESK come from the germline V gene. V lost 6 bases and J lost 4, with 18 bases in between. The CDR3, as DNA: TGTGCCAGCAGTTCCAAGACAAGTCCCCTCTATGGCTACACCTTC. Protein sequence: CASSSKTSPLYGYTF.

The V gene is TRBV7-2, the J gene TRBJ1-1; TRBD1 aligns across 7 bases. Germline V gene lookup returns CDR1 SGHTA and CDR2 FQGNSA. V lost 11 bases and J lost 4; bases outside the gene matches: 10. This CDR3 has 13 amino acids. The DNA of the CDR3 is TGTGCCGGAGAGAGGGGGCTCGGCACTGAAGCTTTCTTT. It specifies CAGERGLGTEAFF.

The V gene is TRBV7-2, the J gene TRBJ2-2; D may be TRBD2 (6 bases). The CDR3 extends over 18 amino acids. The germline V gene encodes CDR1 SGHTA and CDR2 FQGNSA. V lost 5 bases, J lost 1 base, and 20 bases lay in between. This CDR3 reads CASSLDGTLFENTGELFF. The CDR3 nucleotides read TGTGCCAGCAGCCTAGACGGGACTCTCTTTGAGAACACCGGGGAGCTGTTTTTT. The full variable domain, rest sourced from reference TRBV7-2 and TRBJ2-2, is GAGVSQSPSNKVTEKGKDVELRCDPISGHTALYWYRQSLGQGLEFLIYFQGNSAPDKSGLPSDRFSAERTGGSVSTLTIQRTQQEDSAVYLCASSLDGTLFENTGELFFGEGSRLTVL.

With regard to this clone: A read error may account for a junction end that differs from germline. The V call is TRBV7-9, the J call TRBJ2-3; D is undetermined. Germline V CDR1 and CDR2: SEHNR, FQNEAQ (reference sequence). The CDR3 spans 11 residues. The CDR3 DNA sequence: TGTTCCAGCACCCAAACAGATACGCAGTATTTT. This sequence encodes CSSTQTDTQYF.

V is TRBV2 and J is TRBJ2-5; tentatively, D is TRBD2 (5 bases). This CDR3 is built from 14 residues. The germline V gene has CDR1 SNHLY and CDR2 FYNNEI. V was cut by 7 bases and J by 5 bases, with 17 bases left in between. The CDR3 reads CASTPGNAGETQYF. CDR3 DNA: TGTGCCAGCACCCCCGGGAACGCCGGGGAGACCCAGTACTTC.

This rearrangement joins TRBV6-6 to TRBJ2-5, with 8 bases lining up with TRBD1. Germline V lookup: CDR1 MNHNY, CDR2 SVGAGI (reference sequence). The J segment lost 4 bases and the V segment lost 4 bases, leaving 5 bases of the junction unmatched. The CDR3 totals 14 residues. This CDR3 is CASSFGTGGETQYF. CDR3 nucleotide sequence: TGTGCCAGCAGTTTCGGGACAGGAGGAGAGACCCAGTACTTC.

The CDR3 loop is CASSLEGGDTEAFF. The CDR3 DNA is TGTGCCAGCAGTCTAGAGGGGGGGGACACTGAAGCTTTCTTT. The rearrangement links TRBV27 to TRBJ1-1; tentatively, D is TRBD1 (6 bases). Germline assignment: CDR1 MNHEY and CDR2 SMNVEV (reference sequence). The CDR3 contains 14 residues. V dropped 5 bases and J dropped 3 bases, with 13 bases sitting between them.

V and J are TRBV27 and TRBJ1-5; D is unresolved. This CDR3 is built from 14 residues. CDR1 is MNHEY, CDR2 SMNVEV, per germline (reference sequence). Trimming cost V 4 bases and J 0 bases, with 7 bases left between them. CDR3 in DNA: TGTGCCAGCAGTTCGGAGTATAGCAATCAGCCCCAGCATTTT. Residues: CASSSEYSNQPQHF.

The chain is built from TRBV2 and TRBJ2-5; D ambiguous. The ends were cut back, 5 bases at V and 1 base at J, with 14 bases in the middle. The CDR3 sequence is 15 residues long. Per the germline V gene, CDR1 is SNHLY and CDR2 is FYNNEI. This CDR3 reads CASSISGLGQETQYF. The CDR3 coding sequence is TGTGCCAGCAGTATTTCAGGCCTCGGCCAAGAGACCCAGTACTTC.

The CDR3 here is CASSLLAGSHNEQFF. CDR3 nucleotide sequence: TGTGCCAGTAGTCTCCTAGCGGGGTCTCACAATGAGCAGTTCTTC. This sequence joins TRBV19 and TRBJ2-1, with 9 bases aligning to TRBD2. V gave up 5 bases and J gave up 5 bases; unmatched junction bases: 7. The CDR3 runs 15 residues. CDR1 and CDR2 (germline): LNHDA, SQIVND (reference sequence).

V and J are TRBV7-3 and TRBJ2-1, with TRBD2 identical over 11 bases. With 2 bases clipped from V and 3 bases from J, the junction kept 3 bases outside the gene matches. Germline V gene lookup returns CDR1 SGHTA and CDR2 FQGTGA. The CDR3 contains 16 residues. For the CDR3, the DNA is TGTGCCAGCAGCTTAGGGACTAGCGGAAGCTACAATGAGCAGTTCTTC. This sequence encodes CASSLGTSGSYNEQFF. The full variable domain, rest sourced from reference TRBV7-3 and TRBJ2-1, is GAGVSQTPSNKVTEKGKYVELRCDPISGHTALYWYRQSLGQGPEFLIYFQGTGAADDSGLPNDRFFAVRPEGSVSTLKIQRTERGDSAVYLCASSLGTSGSYNEQFFGPGTRLTVL.

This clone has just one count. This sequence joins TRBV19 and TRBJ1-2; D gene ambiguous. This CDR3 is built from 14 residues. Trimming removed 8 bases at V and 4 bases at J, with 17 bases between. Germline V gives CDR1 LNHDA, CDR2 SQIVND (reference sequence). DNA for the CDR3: TGTGCCAGTTCCCGGGGTGCGGCGGCCTATGGCTACACCTTC. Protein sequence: CASSRGAAAYGYTF.

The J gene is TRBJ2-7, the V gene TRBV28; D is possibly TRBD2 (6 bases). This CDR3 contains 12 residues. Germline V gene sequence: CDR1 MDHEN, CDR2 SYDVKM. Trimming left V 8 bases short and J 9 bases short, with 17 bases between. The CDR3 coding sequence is TGTGCCAGCCAATGGGGGGAAGGGGCGCAGTACTTC. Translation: CASQWGEGAQYF.

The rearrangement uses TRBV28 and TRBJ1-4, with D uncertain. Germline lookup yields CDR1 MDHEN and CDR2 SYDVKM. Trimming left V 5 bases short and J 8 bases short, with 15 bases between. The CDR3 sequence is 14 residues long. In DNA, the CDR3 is TGTGCCAGCAGTCGGGCCGCGCCGGGGGAAAAACTGTTTTTT. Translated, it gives CASSRAAPGEKLFF.